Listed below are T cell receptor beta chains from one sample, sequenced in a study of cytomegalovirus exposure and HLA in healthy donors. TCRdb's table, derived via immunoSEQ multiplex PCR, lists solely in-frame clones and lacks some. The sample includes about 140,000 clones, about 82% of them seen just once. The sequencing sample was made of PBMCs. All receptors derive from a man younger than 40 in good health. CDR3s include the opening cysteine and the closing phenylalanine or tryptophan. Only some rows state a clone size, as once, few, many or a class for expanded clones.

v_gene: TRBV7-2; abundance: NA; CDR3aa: CASSLGPPQGIGQETQYF
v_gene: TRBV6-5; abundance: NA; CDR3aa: CASSYYREAGDEQFF
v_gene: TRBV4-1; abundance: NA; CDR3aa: CASSQATGTLYGYTF
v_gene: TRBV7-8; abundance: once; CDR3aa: CASSRNPQGGEQYF
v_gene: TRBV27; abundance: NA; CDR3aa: CASSWDGRSDEQYF
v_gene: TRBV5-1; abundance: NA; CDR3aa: CASSPQVGGETQYF
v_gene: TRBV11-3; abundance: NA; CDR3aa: CASSLELHQYF
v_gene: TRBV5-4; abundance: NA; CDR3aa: CASSLNSGTGTDTQYF
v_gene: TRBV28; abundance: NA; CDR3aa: CASSLHGLGTQYF
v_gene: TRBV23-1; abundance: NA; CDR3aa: CASSQSQRDRGFYEQYF
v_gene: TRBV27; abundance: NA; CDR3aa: CASSFPTGGQFF
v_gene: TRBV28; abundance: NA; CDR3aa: CASSPSRVDPRSIPYEQYF
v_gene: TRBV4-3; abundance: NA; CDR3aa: CASSPRYTSGSSDTQYF
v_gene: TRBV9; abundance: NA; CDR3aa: CASTTSGGFTEAFF
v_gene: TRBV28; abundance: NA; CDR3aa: CASSEISPGTDTQYF
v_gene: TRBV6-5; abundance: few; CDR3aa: CASSDSAGGGSEQFF
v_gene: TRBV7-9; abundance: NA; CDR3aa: CSSSSPPGGNTEAFF
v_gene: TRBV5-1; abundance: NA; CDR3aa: CASGRDRGGNTGELFF
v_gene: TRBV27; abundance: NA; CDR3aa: CASSLGEWTGGYEQYF
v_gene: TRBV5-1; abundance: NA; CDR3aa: CASSQGRGGTEAFF
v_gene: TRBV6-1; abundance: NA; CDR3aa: CASSEVWEGTNTEAFF
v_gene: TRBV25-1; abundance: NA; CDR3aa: CASSERRSNHEQYF
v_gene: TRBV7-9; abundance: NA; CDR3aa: CASSLAVGTGVYYIQYF
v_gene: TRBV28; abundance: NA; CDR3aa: CASSALRGLTDTQYF
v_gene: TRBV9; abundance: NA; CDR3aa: CASSATGSGYEQYF
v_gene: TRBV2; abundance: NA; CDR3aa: CASSETSGANEQFF
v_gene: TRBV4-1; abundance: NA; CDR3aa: CASSQQGSGTSTDTQYF
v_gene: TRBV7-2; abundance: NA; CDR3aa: CASSSPAGLAGGETQYF
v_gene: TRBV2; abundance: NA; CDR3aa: CASTPLPTGATSGANVLTF
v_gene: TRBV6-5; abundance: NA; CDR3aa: CASRGIQETQYF
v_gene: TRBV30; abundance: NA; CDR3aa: CAWSLGAGHQPQHF
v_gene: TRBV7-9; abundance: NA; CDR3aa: CASSSGTSSYEQYF
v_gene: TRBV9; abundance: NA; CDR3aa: CASSQGGHEQYF
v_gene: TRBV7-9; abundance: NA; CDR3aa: CASSPGGPQPQHF
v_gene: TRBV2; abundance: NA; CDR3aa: CASLKQGLAKNIQYF
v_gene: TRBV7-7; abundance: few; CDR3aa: CASSLDGNNEQFF
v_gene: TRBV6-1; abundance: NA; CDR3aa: CASSDPGRVPGELFF
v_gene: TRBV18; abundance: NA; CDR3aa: CASSPVEGADYEQYF
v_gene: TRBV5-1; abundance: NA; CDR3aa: CASSLSGYGNQPQHF
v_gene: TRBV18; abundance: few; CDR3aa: CASSPRGGGLELFF
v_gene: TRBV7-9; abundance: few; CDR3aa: CASSWGTGTTSTDTQYF
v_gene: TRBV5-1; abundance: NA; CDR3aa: CASTIAGGPVDTQYF
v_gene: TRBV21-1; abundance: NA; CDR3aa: CASSKTGQPYEQYF
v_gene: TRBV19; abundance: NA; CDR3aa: CASSTSAGTGRSVPYEQYF
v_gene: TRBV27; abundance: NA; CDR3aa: CASSLRQGDGGELFF
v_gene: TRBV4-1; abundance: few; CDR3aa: CASNPSVGGSLYEQYF
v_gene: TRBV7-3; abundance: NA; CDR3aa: CASSRAGTSVNEQFF
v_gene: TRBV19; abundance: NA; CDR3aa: CASKGQGGVRNTEAFF
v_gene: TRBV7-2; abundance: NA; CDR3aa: CASSLLVNTGELFF
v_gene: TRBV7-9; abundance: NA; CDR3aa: CASSYSGNQPQHF
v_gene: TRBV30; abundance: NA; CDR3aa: CAWNAQGAGGYTF
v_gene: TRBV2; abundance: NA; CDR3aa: CASSEGGLAAVSYNEQFF